The 13 T cell receptor beta chains listed next were all sequenced from one sample in a study of OX40 agonist ivuxolimab in advanced cancers. TCRdb's copy holds only in-frame clones and misses some; the assay was immunoSEQ multiplex PCR. Of under 80,000 clones listed, approximately 78% are singletons. Sequenced here: CD4+ or CD8+ T cells sorted from blood, sampled in a trial of the OX40 agonist ivuxolimab. The receptors derive from an adult with an advanced solid tumor such as melanoma, head and neck, liver or kidney cancer.

The J gene is TRBJ2-7, the V gene TRBV10-3, with 15 bases lining up with TRBD2. The J segment lost 6 bases and the V segment lost 10 bases, leaving 13 bases of the junction unmatched. The germline CDR1 and CDR2 sequences are ENHRY and SYGVKD. The CDR3 has 16 residues. In DNA form, the CDR3 reads TGTGCCACCAAGACTACGGGACTAGCGGGAGGAGGCGAGCAGTACTTC. Translated: CATKTTGLAGGGEQYF.

This clone was counted only a few times. V usage is TRBV4-1 and J usage is TRBJ2-7; 7 bases align to TRBD2. Per germline, CDR1 MGHRA and CDR2 YSYEKL. After removal of 2 bases from V and 0 bases from J, the junction contained 7 bases not matched to a gene. The CDR3 contains 16 residues. The CDR3: CASSQSTSASSYEQYF. CDR3 coding DNA: TGCGCCAGCAGCCAATCCACTAGCGCTAGCTCCTACGAGCAGTACTTC.

This rearrangement joins TRBV28 to TRBJ1-5, with 7 bases matching TRBD1. With V trimmed by 6 bases and J by 5 bases, 16 bases remained unmatched. Germline-derived CDR1 and CDR2 are MDHEN and SYDVKM. This CDR3 has 17 residues. The CDR3 DNA reads as TGTGCCAGCAGACGATGGGGCTTCGGGACAGCCTATCAGCCCCAGCATTTT. Its translation: CASRRWGFGTAYQPQHF. The full variable domain, with the rest looked up from reference TRBV28 and TRBJ1-5, is DVKVTQSSRYLVKRTGEKVFLECVQDMDHENMFWYRQDPGLGLRLIYFSYDVKMKEKGDIPEGYSVSREKKERFSLILESASTNQTSMYLCASRRWGFGTAYQPQHFGDGTRLSIL.

The J gene is TRBJ2-1, the V gene TRBV2; 11 nucleotides line up with TRBD2. J gave up 4 bases and V 4 bases, and 3 bases lay outside the gene matches. Germline-derived CDR1 and CDR2 are SNHLY and FYNNEI. CDR3 length: 15 residues. DNA for the CDR3: TGTGCCAGCAGTGTGACTAGCGGGGCTTACAATGAGCAGTTCTTC. Translation: CASSVTSGAYNEQFF.

The chain recombines TRBV5-6 with TRBJ2-1; 7 bases map to TRBD2. Germline assignment: CDR1 SGHDT and CDR2 YYEEEE. CDR3 length: 14 residues. J was trimmed by 6 bases and V by 4 bases; bases with no gene match: 7. This CDR3 is CASSIGLVPNEQFF. For the CDR3, the DNA is TGTGCCAGCAGCATCGGACTAGTCCCCAATGAGCAGTTCTTC.

The chain is built from TRBV28 and TRBJ1-2, with 7 nucleotides matching TRBD1. The CDR3 is 14 amino acids. V was pared by 7 bases and J by 6 bases, with 11 bases of the junction left unmatched. CDR1 MDHEN and CDR2 SYDVKM come from the germline V gene. CDR3 region: CASTFRTGPHGYTF. CDR3 in DNA: TGTGCCAGCACCTTCAGGACAGGTCCCCATGGCTACACCTTC.

The chain carries TRBV28 and TRBJ2-2; 11 positions match TRBD1. The J segment lost 5 bases and the V segment lost 8 bases, leaving 4 bases of the junction unmatched. Germline assignment: CDR1 MDHEN and CDR2 SYDVKM. The CDR3 sequence is 14 residues long. DNA of the CDR3: TGTGCCAGCTCAGGGACAGGGGGAACCGGGGAGCTGTTTTTT. It specifies CASSGTGGTGELFF.

The rearrangement uses TRBV19 and TRBJ2-1; 7 positions agree with TRBD2. Germline CDR1 reads LNHDA; CDR2 reads SQIVND (reference sequence). The ends lost 8 bases at V and 4 bases at J; junction bases unmatched: 14. This CDR3 has 16 residues. The CDR3 reads CASRNRLADKYNEQFF. The CDR3 region has the DNA TGTGCCAGTCGCAACAGACTAGCAGATAAATACAATGAGCAGTTCTTC. Supplemented by reference TRBV19 and TRBJ2-1, the full variable domain reads DGGITQSPKYLFRKEGQNVTLSCEQNLNHDAMYWYRQDPGQGLRLIYYSQIVNDFQKGDIAEGYSVSREKKESFPLTVTSAQKNPTAFYLCASRNRLADKYNEQFFGPGTRLTVL.

This clone was seen just once. The chain has TRBV5-1 and TRBJ2-1; possibly TRBD2 for D (6 bases). Germline V gene data show CDR1 as SGHRS and CDR2 as YFSETQ. With 6 bases removed from V and 7 bases from J, the gap between germline ends came to 20 bases. The CDR3 runs 15 residues. The CDR3 nucleotides read TGCGCCAGCAAATTCGGCGGGATAGCGTTAAATGAGCAGTTCTTC. Its protein product is CASKFGGIALNEQFF.

This clone was seen once. The V gene is TRBV29-1, the J gene TRBJ2-7; TRBD1 aligns across 9 bases. Looked up from germline, CDR1 is SQVTM and CDR2 is ANQGSEA. V dropped 4 bases and J dropped 3; count of bases not matched to a gene: 1. The CDR3 runs to 12 residues. CDR3 region: CSVGQGVYEQYF. The CDR3 bases are TGCAGCGTTGGACAGGGGGTCTACGAGCAGTACTTC.

In this sample, this clone turned up a few times. This chain links TRBV7-2 with TRBJ1-2; 7 positions match TRBD1. CDR1 and CDR2 (germline): SGHTA, FQGNSA. The V gene end was trimmed by 1 base and the J gene end by 6 bases; junction bases not matched to a gene: 2. This CDR3 has 13 residues. CDR3 nucleotide sequence: TGTGCCAGCAGCTTAGGCAGGGGGAATGGCTACACCTTC. Translated, it gives CASSLGRGNGYTF.

This clone has just a few counts. The chain has TRBV14 and TRBJ1-4; D not certain. Trimming stripped 1 base from V and 5 bases from J, with 11 bases between. Germline CDR1 and CDR2: SGHDN and FVKESK. This CDR3 contains 15 residues. CDR3 in amino acids: CASSQVTPPNEKLFF. The CDR3 DNA sequence: TGTGCCAGCAGCCAAGTGACCCCTCCCAATGAAAAACTGTTTTTT.

This clone was counted between two and nine times. The chain employs TRBV5-6 and TRBJ2-7; 7 positions match TRBD1. The CDR3 is 14 residues long. With V trimmed by 4 bases and J by 5 bases, 9 bases remained unmatched. Germline loops: CDR1 SGHDT, CDR2 YYEEEE. The CDR3 loop is CASSPAGGSDEQYF. In nucleotides, the CDR3 is TGTGCCAGCAGCCCAGCAGGGGGATCCGACGAGCAGTACTTC.